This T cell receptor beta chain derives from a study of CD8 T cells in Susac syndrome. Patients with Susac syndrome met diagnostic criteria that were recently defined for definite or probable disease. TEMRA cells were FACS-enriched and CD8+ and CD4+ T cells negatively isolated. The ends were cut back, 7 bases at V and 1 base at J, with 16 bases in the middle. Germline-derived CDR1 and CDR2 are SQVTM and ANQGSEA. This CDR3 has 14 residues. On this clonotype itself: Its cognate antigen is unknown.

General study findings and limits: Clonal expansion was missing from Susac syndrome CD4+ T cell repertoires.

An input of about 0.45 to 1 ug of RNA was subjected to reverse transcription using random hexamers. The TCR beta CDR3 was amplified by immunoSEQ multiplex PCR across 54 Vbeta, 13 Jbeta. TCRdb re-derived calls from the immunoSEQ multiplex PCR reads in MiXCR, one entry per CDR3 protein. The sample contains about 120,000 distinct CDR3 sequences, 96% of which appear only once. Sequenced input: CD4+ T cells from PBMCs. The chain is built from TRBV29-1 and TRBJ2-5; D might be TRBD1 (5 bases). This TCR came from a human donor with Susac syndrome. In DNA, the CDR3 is TGCAGCGCCAAACGACAGTCTACCCAAGAGACCCAGTACTTC. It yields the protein CSAKRQSTQETQYF. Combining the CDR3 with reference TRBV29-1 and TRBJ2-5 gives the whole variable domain SAVISQKPSRDICQRGTSLTIQCQVDSQVTMMFWYRQQPGQSLTLIATANQGSEATYESGFVIDKFPISRPNLTFSTLTVSNMSPEDSSIYLCSAKRQSTQETQYFGPGTRLLVL.